The 21 T cell receptor beta chains below come from one sample, sequenced in a study of blood T cell repertoires in COVID-19. Produced via immunoSEQ multiplex PCR; TCRdb's table is partial and in-frame only. The sample lists 300,000 to 350,000 clones; 87% were seen once. The sample consisted of peripheral blood. These receptors originate from a woman aged 45-65 years with COVID-19, enrolled during active disease.

A remark on this clone: Additional DNA sequences in this sample encode the identical CDR3. In DNA, the CDR3 is TGTGCCAGCAGCTTACAGCCTAGCTCTGGAAACACCATATATTTT. Translation: CASSLQPSSGNTIYF. V gene TRBV28 combines with J gene TRBJ1-3; D is unresolved. With 6 bases removed from V and 0 bases from J, the gap between germline ends came to 12 bases. There are 15 residues in the CDR3. The germline gives CDR1 MDHEN, CDR2 SYDVKM.

The chain employs TRBV5-6 and TRBJ2-3; TRBD2 is a possible D gene (6 bases). The V end lost 3 bases, the J end lost 7 bases, and 15 bases lay between the germline ends. Germline V gene lookup returns CDR1 SGHDT and CDR2 YYEEEE. The CDR3 spans 14 residues. This CDR3 reads CASSYGRGSYTQYF. The CDR3 DNA sequence: TGTGCCAGCAGCTATGGACGGGGGAGTTATACGCAGTATTTT.

The chain recombines TRBV5-1 with TRBJ1-2; TRBD1 is a possible D gene (5 bases). The CDR3 is made up of 13 amino acids. Trimming cost V 0 bases and J 5 bases, with 8 bases left between them. CDR1 is SGHRS, CDR2 YFSETQ, per germline. Here the CDR3 reads CASSLVGEYGYTF. CDR3 nucleotide sequence: TGCGCCAGCAGCTTGGTAGGGGAATATGGCTACACCTTC.

The rearrangement links TRBV6-6 to TRBJ2-6; D remains ambiguous. With 6 bases removed from V and 0 bases from J, the gap between germline ends came to 6 bases. Germline V gene sequence: CDR1 MNHNY, CDR2 SVGAGI (reference sequence). The CDR3 is made up of 14 amino acids. CDR3 nucleotide sequence: TGTGCCAGCAGCCGTCTCTCTGGGGCCAACGTCCTGACTTTC. Translation: CASSRLSGANVLTF.

V gene TRBV2 combines with J gene TRBJ1-2; tentative D call: TRBD1 (6 bases). V lost 1 base and J lost 5, with 11 bases in between. This CDR3 is built from 14 residues. In germline, CDR1 is SNHLY, CDR2 FYNNEI. CDR3 amino acids: CASSEGQGRYGYTF. CDR3 bases: TGTGCCAGCAGTGAAGGGCAGGGGAGATATGGCTACACCTTC.

The V call is TRBV28, the J call TRBJ2-3; D possibly corresponds to TRBD2 (6 bases). The germline gives CDR1 MDHEN, CDR2 SYDVKM. The CDR3 has 14 residues. V was clipped by 2 bases and J by 8 bases, with 14 bases between them. The CDR3 is CASSLPGERVTQYF. The CDR3 nucleotides read TGTGCCAGCAGTTTACCGGGAGAGCGTGTTACGCAGTATTTT.

The chain links TRBV11-2 to TRBJ2-7; 7 positions match TRBD1. The CDR3 contains 12 residues. The trim removed 4 bases at V and 9 bases at J, leaving 6 bases unmatched. From germline, CDR1 is SGHAT and CDR2 FQNNGV. The CDR3 bases are TGTGCCAGCAGCTCGAACAGGGGACGGCAGTACTTC. It codes for CASSSNRGRQYF.

The chain has TRBV5-1 and TRBJ2-2; D gene unclear. The CDR3 totals 14 residues. Trimming shortened V by 4 bases and J by 3 bases, and 10 bases separated the two germline ends. Per germline, CDR1 SGHRS and CDR2 YFSETQ. Here the CDR3 DNA reads TGCGCCAGCAGCCCCGCCCCGGACACCGGGGAGCTGTTTTTT. Amino acid sequence: CASSPAPDTGELFF.

The J gene is TRBJ2-7, the V gene TRBV4-3; D call uncertain. The CDR3 sequence is 13 residues long. Trimming took off 1 base at V and 2 bases at J, with 6 bases between the two ends. Germline values: CDR1 LGHNA, CDR2 YSLEER. CDR3 sequence: CASSQVVTYEQYF. CDR3 coding DNA: TGCGCCAGCAGCCAAGTAGTTACCTACGAGCAGTACTTC.

This clone was counted only a few times. The chain is built from TRBV2 and TRBJ2-1; possibly TRBD2 for D (5 bases). Looked up from germline, CDR1 is SNHLY and CDR2 is FYNNEI. The CDR3 is 14 residues long. V dropped 6 bases and J dropped 4 bases, with 13 bases sitting between them. The CDR3 here is CASSLSGSYNEQFF. The CDR3 region has the DNA TGTGCCAGCAGCCTTTCGGGGTCGTACAATGAGCAGTTCTTC.

The gene calls are TRBV5-6 and TRBJ2-5; D not certain. The CDR3 sequence is 14 residues long. V lost 5 bases and J lost 5, with 16 bases in between. Germline V gene sequence: CDR1 SGHDT, CDR2 YYEEEE. In DNA form, the CDR3 reads TGTGCCAGCAGTTTGACTGTAAGGCGGGAGACCCAGTACTTC. This encodes CASSLTVRRETQYF. The variable domain in full, completed from reference TRBV5-6 and TRBJ2-5, reads DAGVTQSPTHLIKTRGQQVTLRCSPKSGHDTVSWYQQALGQGPQFIFQYYEEEERQRGNFPDRFSGHQFPNYSSELNVNALLLGDSALYLCASSLTVRRETQYFGPGTRLLVL.

The chain has TRBV25-1 and TRBJ2-7, with 10 bases that match TRBD2. The CDR3 has 16 residues. V was pared by 2 bases and J by 5 bases, with 9 bases of the junction left unmatched. Germline V CDR1 and CDR2: MGHDK, SYGVNS. As DNA, the CDR3 is TGTGCCAGCAGTGAAAGGGCAGCGGGAGGGCCCCACGAGCAGTACTTC. Its translation is CASSERAAGGPHEQYF.

The rearrangement uses TRBV11-1 and TRBJ2-7, with D possibly matching TRBD1 (5 bases). This CDR3 region has 13 residues. Deletions cut 6 bases from V and 1 base from J, with 10 bases between. Germline V gives CDR1 SGHAT, CDR2 FQDESV (reference sequence). CDR3 nucleotides: TGTGCCAGCAGTTGGGGCGGATCCTACGAGCAGTACTTC. Protein product: CASSWGGSYEQYF. The whole variable domain, remainder taken from reference TRBV11-1 and TRBJ2-7, is EAEVAQSPRYKITEKSQAVAFWCDPISGHATLYWYRQILGQGPELLVQFQDESVVDDSQLPKDRFSAERLKGVDSTLKIQPAELGDSAMYLCASSWGGSYEQYFGPGTRLTVT.

The chain uses TRBV18 and TRBJ2-5, with 7 positions matching TRBD1. V trimming: 6 bases; J trimming: 1 base; junction bases outside the gene matches: 2. This CDR3 is built from 13 residues. Germline V gene data show CDR1 as KGHSH and CDR2 as LQKENI. CDR3 sequence reads: CASSRGTQETQYF. CDR3 in DNA: TGTGCCAGCTCCAGGGGGACCCAAGAGACCCAGTACTTC.

Many counts were recorded for this clone. The V gene is TRBV5-8, the J gene TRBJ1-1, with D tentatively TRBD1 (5 bases). Germline loops: CDR1 SGHTS, CDR2 YDEGEE. The CDR3 is 12 residues long. Trimming took 5 bases from V and 3 from J, leaving 8 bases between them. The CDR3 is CASRKGYTEAFF. CDR3 nucleotides: TGTGCCAGCAGAAAGGGGTACACTGAAGCTTTCTTT.

V gene TRBV19 combines with J gene TRBJ2-1; D is unresolved. This CDR3 is built from 13 residues. V lost 1 base, J lost 4 bases, and 5 bases lay in between. CDR1 LNHDA and CDR2 SQIVND come from the germline V gene (reference sequence). In DNA form, the CDR3 reads TGTGCCAGTAGTATAGCCCCGTACAATGAGCAGTTCTTC. It yields the protein CASSIAPYNEQFF.

The gene calls are TRBV19 and TRBJ1-1; D remains unclear. CDR1 and CDR2 from the germline V gene are LNHDA and SQIVND (reference sequence). The V end was cut by 7 bases, the J end by 0 bases, with 9 bases between. The CDR3 has 13 residues. The CDR3 DNA is TGTGCCAGTAAGGAGAGGATGAACACTGAAGCTTTCTTT. Translating it yields CASKERMNTEAFF.

This chain joins TRBV10-1 and TRBJ1-1; tentatively, D is TRBD1 (6 bases). The CDR3 is 13 residues long. CDR1 is WNHNN and CDR2 is SYGVQD in the germline V gene (reference sequence). V was shortened by 1 base and J by 5 bases, with 8 bases between the two germline ends. The DNA for the CDR3 is TGCGCCAGCAGTGAGTTAAGGGGGACTGAAGCTTTCTTT. Protein: CASSELRGTEAFF.

V is TRBV19 and J is TRBJ1-5; D unresolved. CDR3 size: 13 residues. The germline V and J ends were trimmed by 5 bases and 7 bases, with 12 bases remaining between them. The germline V gene encodes CDR1 LNHDA and CDR2 SQIVND (reference sequence). The DNA of the CDR3 is TGTGCCAGTAGTGAGGACTCTGGCCAGCCCCAGCATTTT. It encodes CASSEDSGQPQHF.

Notes on this clone: Other DNA sequences of this sample code for an identical CDR3. The chain couples TRBV28 to TRBJ2-7, with a weak D call TRBD2 (6 bases). V lost 10 bases to trimming and J lost 5 bases, with 18 bases between them. This CDR3 spans 13 amino acids. CDR1 and CDR2 from the germline V gene are MDHEN and SYDVKM. In DNA, the CDR3 is TGTGCCACCCTACCGCCAGGGAGGCACGAGCAGTACTTC. It translates to CATLPPGRHEQYF.

V is TRBV5-1 and J is TRBJ2-5, with 10 positions matching TRBD2. Germline V CDR1 and CDR2: SGHRS, YFSETQ. Trimming cost V 5 bases and J 4 bases; bases outside gene matches: 5. The CDR3 contains 14 residues. The CDR3 region is CASRASGRGETQYF. DNA for the CDR3: TGCGCCAGCAGGGCTAGCGGGAGAGGAGAGACCCAGTACTTC.